The 30 T cell receptor beta chains below were found in one sample sequenced in a study of T cell responses to AZD1222 COVID-19 vaccine. Libraries were prepared by immunoSEQ multiplex PCR; TCRdb keeps only in-frame clonotypes and omits some of them. Here the sample spans just under 90,000 clones, 88% being singletons. This specimen consisted of peripheral blood, obtained on day 0 of AZD1222 vaccination. The receptors were sampled from an adult in good health.

The chain has TRBV12-3 or TRBV12-4 and TRBJ2-7; TRBD2 might be the D (6 bases). This CDR3 spans 13 amino acids. The V gene lost 8 bases and the J gene lost 1 base, with 12 bases spanning the gap. The CDR3 loop reads CASLGRGSYEQYF. DNA of the CDR3: TGTGCCAGCCTGGGGCGGGGATCCTACGAGCAGTACTTC.

This sequence joins TRBV5-1 and TRBJ2-1; 14 bases agree with TRBD2. From germline, CDR1 is SGHRS and CDR2 YFSETQ. The CDR3 totals 20 residues. Germline trimming cut 4 bases from V and 8 bases from J; bases unmatched to any gene: 20. CDR3 coding DNA: TGCGCCAGCAGCCCCAGCCCCCAGGAGATGACTAGCGGGAGGGTGGATGAGCAGTTCTTC. Amino acid sequence: CASSPSPQEMTSGRVDEQFF.

The rearrangement links TRBV5-6 to TRBJ1-5; 8 nucleotides line up with TRBD1. CDR3 length: 15 amino acids. In germline, CDR1 is SGHDT, CDR2 YYEEEE. The junction had 1 base not matched to a gene; V was cut back by 1 base and J by 1 base. DNA of the CDR3: TGTGCCAGCAGCTTGCGGGACAGGAGCAATCAGCCCCAGCATTTT. Residues: CASSLRDRSNQPQHF.

The rearrangement joins TRBV28 to TRBJ1-6; tentatively, D is TRBD1 (5 bases). The CDR3 extends over 15 amino acids. The germline V gene has CDR1 MDHEN and CDR2 SYDVKM. V lost 4 bases, J lost 8 bases, and 15 bases lay in between. Written as DNA, the CDR3 is TGTGCCAGCAGTTCCGGGGCGAGGAGGGATTCACCCCTCCACTTT. This gives the protein CASSSGARRDSPLHF.

This clone appeared a few times. The chain uses TRBV28 and TRBJ2-7, with D perhaps given as TRBD1 or TRBD2 (6 bases each). The ends were cut back, 5 bases at V and 5 bases at J, with 25 bases in the middle. Looked up from germline, CDR1 is MDHEN and CDR2 is SYDVKM. The CDR3 runs to 17 residues. The CDR3 DNA sequence: TGTGCCAGCAGTGGACTCAATTGGGGGGCTGGCCCCGACGAGCAGTACTTC. Residues: CASSGLNWGAGPDEQYF.

The chain recombines TRBV2 with TRBJ1-6, with D perhaps TRBD1 (5 bases). The V and J ends lost 2 bases and 11 bases respectively, with 7 bases between them. CDR3 length: 12 amino acids. Germline V gene lookup returns CDR1 SNHLY and CDR2 FYNNEI. CDR3 sequence (DNA): TGTGCCAGCAGTGAACAGGACACACCCCTCCACTTT. Its protein is CASSEQDTPLHF.

The chain has TRBV3-1 (or the pseudogene TRBV3-2) and TRBJ1-5; D gene uncertain. From germline, CDR1 is LGHDT and CDR2 YNNKEL (reference sequence). This CDR3 region has 15 residues. Trimming removed 4 bases at V and 3 bases at J, with 13 bases between. CDR3 sequence: CASSPGLKNNQPQHF. The CDR3 region has the DNA TGTGCCAGCAGCCCTGGCCTGAAGAACAATCAGCCCCAGCATTTT.

The V gene is TRBV29-1, the J gene TRBJ1-4; the match to TRBD1 covers 8 bases. Germline V lookup: CDR1 SQVTM, CDR2 ANQGSEA. The ends lost 4 bases at V and 5 bases at J; junction bases unmatched: 3. CDR3 length: 13 residues. In nucleotides, the CDR3 is TGCAGCGTTGGCAGGGGGCAAAATGAAAAACTGTTTTTT. Translating gives CSVGRGQNEKLFF.

The chain carries TRBV2 and TRBJ2-1; a possible D gene is TRBD1 (5 bases). V was cut by 4 bases and J by 9 bases, with 16 bases left in between. The CDR3 has 14 residues. Germline V gene sequence: CDR1 SNHLY, CDR2 FYNNEI. CDR3 in amino acids: CASSARAGLGEQFF. The CDR3 nucleotides are TGTGCCAGCAGTGCCCGAGCAGGGCTGGGTGAGCAGTTCTTC.

The chain recombines TRBV4-2 with TRBJ1-3; D may be TRBD1 (6 bases). Germline CDR1 and CDR2: LGHNA and YNFKEQ. The CDR3 is 16 amino acids. Trimming pared 0 bases from V and 1 base from J, leaving 10 bases between. CDR3 bases: TGTGCCAGCAGCCAAGATGCGACAGGATCTGGAAACACCATATATTTT. This translates into CASSQDATGSGNTIYF.

Only one count was recorded for this clone. The chain carries TRBV6-5 and TRBJ1-5; 7 nucleotides agree with TRBD1. The CDR3 extends over 14 amino acids. J was trimmed by 4 bases and V by 2 bases; bases with no gene match: 2. Germline loops: CDR1 MNHEY, CDR2 SVGAGI. CDR3 region: CASSYQGGNQPQHF. CDR3 nucleotide sequence: TGTGCCAGCAGTTACCAGGGGGGGAATCAGCCCCAGCATTTT.

V is TRBV6-2 or TRBV6-3 and J is TRBJ1-1; tentative D call: TRBD1 (6 bases). Trimming shortened V by 3 bases and J by 2 bases, and 19 bases separated the two germline ends. The CDR3 covers 17 residues. Germline CDR1 and CDR2: MNHEY and SVGEGT. The CDR3 DNA reads TGTGCCAGCAGTTATCGTGACAGGCCCTGGGACAACACTGAAGCTTTCTTT. Its translation: CASSYRDRPWDNTEAFF.

This clone appeared once. The J gene is TRBJ1-5, the V gene TRBV19, with 10 bases fitting TRBD1. Looked up from germline, CDR1 is LNHDA and CDR2 is SQIVND (reference sequence). V gave up 9 bases and J gave up 3 bases; unmatched junction bases: 8. This CDR3 region has 15 residues. The DNA of the CDR3 is TGTGCCAGCGCCGGGGGACAGGGGATCAATCAGCCCCAGCATTTT. This encodes CASAGGQGINQPQHF. Supplemented by reference TRBV19 and TRBJ1-5, the full variable domain reads DGGITQSPKYLFRKEGQNVTLSCEQNLNHDAMYWYRQDPGQGLRLIYYSQIVNDFQKGDIAEGYSVSREKKESFPLTVTSAQKNPTAFYLCASAGGQGINQPQHFGDGTRLSIL.

The chain recombines TRBV7-3 with TRBJ2-5; 8 positions agree with TRBD2. V lost 2 bases to trimming and J lost 5 bases; unmatched junction nucleotides: 4. Germline V gives CDR1 SGHTA, CDR2 FQGTGA. This CDR3 has 14 amino acids. This chain's CDR3 is CASSLRSGGETQYF. The CDR3 nucleotides read TGTGCCAGCAGCTTACGTTCGGGAGGGGAGACCCAGTACTTC. Using reference TRBV7-3 and TRBJ2-5 for the parts outside the CDR3, the full variable domain is GAGVSQTPSNKVTEKGKYVELRCDPISGHTALYWYRQSLGQGPEFLIYFQGTGAADDSGLPNDRFFAVRPEGSVSTLKIQRTERGDSAVYLCASSLRSGGETQYFGPGTRLLVL.

This clone has just one count. This chain connects TRBV4-2 to TRBJ2-7; 7 bases agree with TRBD2. CDR1 LGHNA and CDR2 YNFKEQ come from the germline V gene. The CDR3 extends over 14 amino acids. V lost 4 bases, J lost 4 bases, and 7 bases stayed unmatched. The CDR3 region is CASSPGLEGYEQYF. The CDR3 nucleotides read TGTGCCAGCAGCCCCGGACTAGAGGGGTACGAGCAGTACTTC.

This clone was seen only once. This chain uses TRBV7-2 with TRBJ2-7, with no clear D. The CDR3 consists of 12 residues. Trimming stripped 1 base from V and 6 bases from J, with 7 bases between. Per the germline V gene, CDR1 is SGHTA and CDR2 is FQGNSA. CDR3 loop: CASSLVGREQYF. CDR3 coding DNA: TGTGCCAGCAGCTTAGTAGGGCGCGAGCAGTACTTC. Complete variable domain (other parts from reference TRBV7-2 and TRBJ2-7): GAGVSQSPSNKVTEKGKDVELRCDPISGHTALYWYRQSLGQGLEFLIYFQGNSAPDKSGLPSDRFSAERTGGSVSTLTIQRTQQEDSAVYLCASSLVGREQYFGPGTRLTVT.

The rearrangement uses TRBV7-9 and TRBJ1-1; 9 bases are a match to TRBD1. The CDR3 is made up of 13 amino acids. Unmatched junction bases numbered 7, after V lost 3 bases and J lost 11 bases. The germline CDR1 and CDR2 sequences are SEHNR and FQNEAQ (reference sequence). The CDR3 region has the DNA TGTGCCAGCAGCTTGGGGGACAGGGTAGGGGCTTTCTTT. The encoded protein is CASSLGDRVGAFF.

In this sample, this clone turned up a few times. The rearrangement joins TRBV5-1 to TRBJ1-1; TRBD1 aligns across 9 bases. The CDR3 has 14 residues. V trimming: 3 bases; J trimming: 5 bases; junction bases outside the gene matches: 5. The V gene's germline CDR1 is SGHRS and CDR2 YFSETQ. Here the CDR3 DNA reads TGCGCCAGCAGCTCATGGACAGGGGTAACTGAAGCTTTCTTT. As protein: CASSSWTGVTEAFF.

Concerning this clone itself: No conserved phenylalanine or tryptophan ends this CDR3, so it is likely a read error. The DNA is left out, because the CDR3 cannot be placed on it with certainty; the CDR3 is given as TCRdb lists it. V gene TRBV5-6 combines with J gene TRBJ2-7; the table's D call of TRBD2 was not tested on the DNA. The CDR3 numbers 11 amino acids, ends counted. Germline values: CDR1 SGHDT, CDR2 YYEEEE. The CDR3 sequence is CASSGGREYSL.

The V and J genes are TRBV4-2 and TRBJ1-1; TRBD1 aligns across 8 bases. The trim removed 4 bases at V and 5 bases at J, leaving 9 bases unmatched. From germline, CDR1 is LGHNA and CDR2 YNFKEQ. This CDR3 comprises 15 residues. In nucleotides, the CDR3 is TGTGCCAGCAGCCCTTCGACAGGGGAGGGGACTGAAGCTTTCTTT. This encodes CASSPSTGEGTEAFF.

The gene calls are TRBV7-2 and TRBJ1-1; D uncertain. Trimming took 4 bases from V and 2 from J, leaving 8 bases between them. This CDR3 contains 13 residues. In germline, CDR1 is SGHTA, CDR2 FQGNSA. The CDR3 coding sequence is TGTGCCAGCAGCTCCGGCGGTAACACTGAAGCTTTCTTT. Its protein product is CASSSGGNTEAFF.

The chain has TRBV19 and TRBJ1-2, with TRBD1 matching 7 bases. With 2 bases clipped from V and 8 bases from J, the junction kept 5 bases outside the gene matches. Germline values: CDR1 LNHDA, CDR2 SQIVND (reference sequence). The CDR3 is 13 amino acids. In DNA, the CDR3 is TGTGCCAGTAGTATACGGCAGGGGGACGGCTACACCTTC. Its protein is CASSIRQGDGYTF.

This sequence joins TRBV19 and TRBJ1-5; D is perhaps TRBD1 (6 bases). V lost 5 bases, J lost 0 bases, and 14 bases lay in between. The CDR3 runs 16 residues. The germline V gene encodes CDR1 LNHDA and CDR2 SQIVND (reference sequence). As DNA, the CDR3 is TGTGCCAGTAGTGACAACAGGGTAAATAGCAATCAGCCCCAGCATTTT. Residues: CASSDNRVNSNQPQHF.

This sequence joins TRBV14 and TRBJ1-3, with D possibly TRBD1 on 6 matching bases. Germline V gives CDR1 SGHDN, CDR2 FVKESK. V gave up 4 bases and J gave up 0 bases, with 16 bases separating them. This CDR3 region has 17 residues. CDR3 residues: CASSPWGDRTSGNTIYF. The CDR3 coding sequence is TGTGCCAGCAGCCCGTGGGGCGACAGGACCTCTGGAAACACCATATATTTT.

The chain joins TRBV5-1 to TRBJ2-7; no reliable D call. V was trimmed by 0 bases and J by 3 bases, leaving 13 bases between them. Germline V lookup: CDR1 SGHRS, CDR2 YFSETQ. This CDR3 has 15 residues. Here the CDR3 DNA reads TGCGCCAGCAGCTTGGGCAGCCAATCTAGCTACGAGCAGTACTTC. Translation gives CASSLGSQSSYEQYF.

This clone has only a few counts. V gene TRBV18 combines with J gene TRBJ2-1, with TRBD1 matching 10 bases. From germline, CDR1 is KGHSH and CDR2 LQKENI. V trimming: 4 bases; J trimming: 5 bases; junction bases outside the gene matches: 8. This CDR3 has 16 residues. The CDR3 sequence is CASSLAGTGVDNEQFF. CDR3 sequence (DNA): TGTGCCAGCTCACTGGCCGGGACAGGGGTGGACAATGAGCAGTTCTTC.

The table lists this clone with a few counts. V usage is TRBV11-2 and J usage is TRBJ2-5, with 14 bases matching TRBD2. CDR3 size: 16 residues. V was clipped by 5 bases and J by 5 bases; unmatched bases: 7. Germline-derived CDR1 and CDR2 are SGHAT and FQNNGV. This chain's CDR3 is CASSTRLAGGGETQYF. CDR3 nucleotides: TGTGCCAGCAGCACCCGACTAGCGGGAGGGGGGGAGACCCAGTACTTC. Looking up the rest from reference TRBV11-2 and TRBJ2-5 gives the full variable domain: EAGVAQSPRYKIIEKRQSVAFWCNPISGHATLYWYQQILGQGPKLLIQFQNNGVVDDSQLPKDRFSAERLKGVDSTLKIQPAKLEDSAVYLCASSTRLAGGGETQYFGPGTRLLVL.

The genes are TRBV5-1 and TRBJ1-4; a possible D gene is TRBD1 (6 bases). The CDR3 length is 17 residues. The V gene lost 5 bases and the J gene lost 2 bases, with 19 bases spanning the gap. CDR1 and CDR2 from the germline V gene are SGHRS and YFSETQ. In DNA form, the CDR3 reads TGCGCCAGCAGTTCCGACGGGGGCTTTTATACTAATGAAAAACTGTTTTTT. Amino acid sequence: CASSSDGGFYTNEKLFF.

The rearrangement uses TRBV6-5 and TRBJ1-5, with D perhaps matching TRBD1 (6 bases). The CDR3 totals 15 residues. The V end was cut by 5 bases, the J end by 7 bases, with 18 bases between. Per germline, CDR1 MNHEY and CDR2 SVGAGI. CDR3 DNA sequence: TGTGCCAGCAGTCGACAAGGACAGAACCGCCAGCCCCAGCATTTT. Its translation is CASSRQGQNRQPQHF.

This chain connects TRBV5-4 to TRBJ2-7, with D unresolved. V was cut by 3 bases and J by 2 bases, with 9 bases left in between. Per the germline V gene, CDR1 is SGHNT and CDR2 is YYREEE (reference sequence). CDR3 length equals 13 residues. The CDR3 nucleotides read TGTGCCAGCAGCTACCCCGACCCCTACGAGCAGTACTTC. As protein: CASSYPDPYEQYF.